The clone carrying this T cell receptor (beta chain) was detected a few times. This record comes from a study of blood T cell repertoires in COVID-19. Across the study: Whether acute or convalescent, the COVID-19 samples came from the United States, Italy and Spain. In each case, the material was cDNA or gDNA derived from T cells, B-cell-depleted T cells, or PBMCs.

CDR1 is SGHAT, CDR2 FQNNGV, per germline. CDR3 length: 15 amino acids. Trimming at V came to 6 bases and at J to 0 bases, leaving 3 bases not matched to a gene. Per the original data handling: The assay estimated nucleated cells by amplifying reference gene primers. Libraries were prepared by immunoSEQ multiplex PCR; TCRdb keeps only in-frame clonotypes and omits some of them. The DNA was the basis for D and trimming; V, J and clone size are from that table. The sample has some 150,000 clones, 65% to 90% seen once. Sequenced sample: peripheral blood. The TCR originated in a woman aged 50 to 60 with acute or convalescent COVID-19. This sequence joins TRBV11-2 and TRBJ2-1; 9 nucleotides line up with TRBD2. The CDR3 loop is CASRSGRSSYNEQFF. CDR3 nucleotide sequence: TGTGCCAGCAGGAGCGGGAGGTCCTCCTACAATGAGCAGTTCTTC.